The rows below give T cell receptor beta chains drawn from one sample of a study of siplizumab effects on memory and regulatory T cells. The method was immunoSEQ multiplex PCR; TCRdb's version includes in-frame clones alone and lacks a portion of them. The sample carries roughly 92,000 clones, around 94% recorded once. The sample taken for sequencing was non-Treg CD4+ T cells sorted from blood. These receptors were obtained from a human donor in good health. CDR3s include the opening cysteine and the closing phenylalanine or tryptophan. The D gene is left open where the match is weak. Clone size is shown for a subset of rows, as once, few, many or a class of expanded clone.

>TRBJ2-7|.|TRBV7-9|.
TGTGCCAGCAGCTTAGCAGGGGGTGCTAGCGGCGTATACGAGCAGTACTTC
CASSLAGGASGVYEQYF
>TRBJ1-5|.|TRBV6-1|.
TGTGCCAGCAGTGAAGTGGTTGGGCAGCCCCAGCATTTT
CASSEVVGQPQHF
>TRBJ1-4|TRBD1|TRBV19|once
TGTGCCAGTAGACCCGGACAGGCCCGGGGGGAAAAACTGTTTTTT
CASRPGQARGEKLFF
>TRBJ2-2|.|TRBV14|few
TGTGCCAGCAGCCCCAGCCGACGGAGGACGGGGGAGCTGTTTTTT
CASSPSRRRTGELFF
>TRBJ1-4|TRBD1|TRBV19|.
TGTGCCAGCCGTTACAGGGGGACACTGTTTTTT
CASRYRGTLFF
>TRBJ1-1|.|TRBV6-5|.
TGTGCCAGCAGAAGCCCTCGAGGACTGAACACTGAAGCTTTCTTT
CASRSPRGLNTEAFF
>TRBJ2-2|TRBD2|TRBV10-3|.
TGTGCCAGCGGACTAGCGGGAGGCACCGGGGAGCTGTTTTTT
CASGLAGGTGELFF
>TRBJ1-6|TRBD1|TRBV5-1|.
TGCGCCAGCAGCCCCAAGGGGGCTGGAATCTCACCCCTCCACTTT
CASSPKGAGISPLHF
>TRBJ2-7|TRBD2|TRBV7-9|.
TGTGCCAGCAGCAGGGGTAGCGGGACTATTTACGAGCAGTACTTC
CASSRGSGTIYEQYF
>TRBJ2-7|.|TRBV4-1|.
TGCGCCAGCAGCCAAGACAGACGAGGCTCCTACGAGCAGTACTTC
CASSQDRRGSYEQYF
>TRBJ2-2|TRBD2|TRBV19|.
TGTGCCAGTAGTATACTAGCGGGAGTTATCGGGGAGCTGTTTTTT
CASSILAGVIGELFF
>TRBJ1-2|.|TRBV6-5|.
TGTGCCAGCAGCGGATCCGCTAACTATGGCTACACCTTC
CASSGSANYGYTF
>TRBJ2-1|TRBD2|TRBV7-2|once
TGTGCCAGCAGCCGAGGACTAGCGGGAGAAGTCCCCTACAATGAGCAGTTCTTC
CASSRGLAGEVPYNEQFF
>TRBJ2-1|.|TRBV2|.
TGTGCCAGCAGTGTGACAGGTAGCTCCTACAATGAGCAGTTCTTC
CASSVTGSSYNEQFF
>TRBJ1-2|TRBD1|TRBV14|.
TGTGCCAGCAGCCACCACCGTGGCCGACAGGGGGCAAGCGGCTACACCTTC
CASSHHRGRQGASGYTF
>TRBJ2-2|TRBD1|TRBV11-3|once
TGTGCCAGCAGCCCACCGACAGGGGTGATCACCGGGGAGCTGTTTTTT
CASSPPTGVITGELFF
>TRBJ1-1|.|TRBV7-8|.
TGTGCCAGCAGCTTAGGCCCAGGGTTGTGGAACACTGAAGCTTTCTTT
CASSLGPGLWNTEAFF
>TRBJ2-1|TRBD2|TRBV9|.
TGTGCCAGCAGCGTAATGGGAGGGAACAATGAGCAGTTCTTC
CASSVMGGNNEQFF
>TRBJ2-3|TRBD1|TRBV30|.
TGTGCCTGGACCCCGTTGGGGGGACAGGGCACAGATACGCAGTATTTT
CAWTPLGGQGTDTQYF
>TRBJ2-2|.|TRBV12-2|.
TGTGCAAGTCGCTTAGTTCTAGCGGGGGGGCCCGCGAACACCGGGGAGCTGTTTTTT
CASRLVLAGGPANTGELFF
>TRBJ2-2|.|TRBV5-1|.
TGCGCCAGCAGCCCCGTCCTAGAAACCGGGGAGCTGTTTTTT
CASSPVLETGELFF
>TRBJ2-7|.|TRBV6-1|.
TGTGCCAGCAGTAAACTAGGACAGCCCTACGAGCAGTACTTC
CASSKLGQPYEQYF
>TRBJ1-4|.|TRBV6-1|.
TGTGCCAGCTCCTTAACCGGGCAAAATGAAAAACTGTTTTTT
CASSLTGQNEKLFF
>TRBJ2-7|TRBD2|TRBV6-5|.
TGTGCCAGCAGAGGACTAGCGCGCGTCGAGCAGTACTTC
CASRGLARVEQYF
>TRBJ1-1|.|TRBV11-2|.
TGTGCCAGCAGCTTAACACGCACTGAAGCTTTCTTT
CASSLTRTEAFF
>TRBJ2-2|.|TRBV6-5|.
TGTGCCAGCAGTTACGGGCGAGTGGTTACCGGGGAGCTGTTTTTT
CASSYGRVVTGELFF
>TRBJ2-7|.|TRBV27|.
TGTGCCAGCAGTTTATCGGGGACGGACGGTGGTTACGAGCAGTACTTC
CASSLSGTDGGYEQYF
>TRBJ1-5|TRBD1|TRBV6-1|once
TGTGCCAGCAACACAGGGGCGGGCAATCAGCCCCAGCATTTT
CASNTGAGNQPQHF
>TRBJ2-5|.|TRBV7-8|.
TGTGCCAGCAGCTTAGGGACGCTAGTACAAGAGACCCAGTACTTC
CASSLGTLVQETQYF
>TRBJ1-5|TRBD1|TRBV18|few
TGTGCCAGCTCACCACAGGGGGCGACTCAGCCCCAGCATTTT
CASSPQGATQPQHF
>TRBJ1-1|.|TRBV7-8|.
TGTGCCAGCAGCACCCGGGGTGGGTCTAGAGGTGAAGCTTTCTTT
CASSTRGGSRGEAFF
>TRBJ2-2|TRBD2|TRBV15|.
TGTGCCACCAGCCGGGGGGGCACCACCGGGGAGCTGTTTTTT
CATSRGGTTGELFF
>TRBJ2-3|.|TRBV7-9|once
TGTGCCAGCAGCTTAGCTGCTAGCTACCCCTCCCCTACGCAGTATTTT
CASSLAASYPSPTQYF
>TRBJ2-2|TRBD2|TRBV27|.
TGTGCCAGCAGTTTTAGAGGACTAGCGGGAGTGGGCACCGGGGAGCTGTTTTTT
CASSFRGLAGVGTGELFF
>TRBJ1-2|TRBD1|TRBV30|.
TGTGCCTGGTCCCGGGACAGGGATATGGGCTACACCTTC
CAWSRDRDMGYTF
>TRBJ2-7|TRBD1|TRBV19|.
TGTGCCAGCGGGTGGACAGGGAACTACGAGCAGTACTTC
CASGWTGNYEQYF
>TRBJ2-4|.|TRBV6-6|.
TGTGCCAGCAGTTACTCGCGCGGGATTCAGTACTTC
CASSYSRGIQYF
>TRBJ2-7|TRBD2|TRBV7-8|once
TGTGCCAGCAGCTTCTTTACTAGCGGGAAACTACAGTACTTC
CASSFFTSGKLQYF
>TRBJ2-6|.|TRBV6-5|.
TGTGCCAGCACTACAGTCTCTGGGGCCAACGTCCTGACTTTC
CASTTVSGANVLTF
>TRBJ1-6|.|TRBV6-5|.
TGTGCCACCTTACAGGGCTCGGCCAATAATTCACCCCTCCACTTT
CATLQGSANNSPLHF
>TRBJ1-2|TRBD1|TRBV5-1|.
TGCGCCAGCAGCCCAATTGGGACAGGGGGAGGCTACACCTTC
CASSPIGTGGGYTF
>TRBJ1-2|.|TRBV7-8|.
TGTGCCAGCAGCTTAGGGGACTATGGCTACACCTTC
CASSLGDYGYTF
>TRBJ2-5|TRBD2|TRBV28|.
TGTGCCAGCAGTTTCGGGGGAGGGCCAGAGACCCAGTACTTC
CASSFGGGPETQYF
>TRBJ2-3|.|TRBV30|.
TGTGCCTGGGGGCAGGCGACTTCCACAGATACGCAGTATTTT
CAWGQATSTDTQYF
>TRBJ1-1|TRBD1|TRBV15|.
TGTGCCACCGCGCAGGGGGCGATGAACACTGAAGCTTTCTTT
CATAQGAMNTEAFF
>TRBJ2-3|TRBD2|TRBV9|once
TGTGCCAGCAGCGGACGAGTACTAGCGGGGGGCACAGATACGCAGTATTTT
CASSGRVLAGGTDTQYF
>TRBJ1-4|.|TRBV30|.
TGTGCCTGGAATCCACAGGGTGAGGAAAAACTGTTTTTT
CAWNPQGEEKLFF
>TRBJ2-1|.|TRBV30|few
TGTGCCTGGAGTTGGGGGGGGCTTAATGAGCAGTTCTTC
CAWSWGGLNEQFF
>TRBJ2-3|.|TRBV2|.
TGTGCCAGCCAAGGGGTCACAGATACGCAGTATTTT
CASQGVTDTQYF
>TRBJ2-6|TRBD1|TRBV30|once
TGTGCCTTTGGGCAGGGGGCCGCTGGGGCCAACGTCCTGACTTTC
CAFGQGAAGANVLTF
>TRBJ1-5|.|TRBV5-6|.
TGTGCCAGCAGCTTCCGTTCCGTTCAGCCCCAGCATTTT
CASSFRSVQPQHF
>TRBJ1-1|.|TRBV18|.
TGTGCCAGCTCACCATCAGCGGGCTTGAACACTGAAGCTTTCTTT
CASSPSAGLNTEAFF
>TRBJ1-3|.|TRBV23-1|.
TGCGCCAGCAGTCAATCGGCGGCGGGGTTAAGCTCTGGAAACACCATATATTTT
CASSQSAAGLSSGNTIYF
>TRBJ1-5|.|TRBV6-1|.
TGTGCCAGCAGTGACCAGGGAGATAATCAGCCCCAGCATTTT
CASSDQGDNQPQHF
>TRBJ2-7|TRBD1|TRBV5-1|.
TGCGCCAGCAGCCGTGAGGGACAGAGTTACGAGCAGTACTTC
CASSREGQSYEQYF
>TRBJ2-2|.|TRBV5-1|.
TGCGCCAGCAGCTTGGCCGGGGAGCTGTTTTTT
CASSLAGELFF
>TRBJ1-5|.|TRBV6-1|.
TGTGCCAGCACGGTTAGGCAGGGCAATCAGCCCCAGCATTTT
CASTVRQGNQPQHF
>TRBJ2-3|TRBD2|TRBV30|once
TGTGCCTGGAGTCAGCGGGACCGTCGAGATACGCAGTATTTT
CAWSQRDRRDTQYF
>TRBJ2-7|TRBD2|TRBV7-8|.
TGTGCCAGCAGCTCTCTGACAGGGACTAGCGGAGGCTACGAGCAGTACTTC
CASSSLTGTSGGYEQYF
>TRBJ1-3|TRBD1|TRBV27|.
TGTGCCAGCAGGAGGGACAGTACCTCCGGAAACACCATATATTTT
CASRRDSTSGNTIYF